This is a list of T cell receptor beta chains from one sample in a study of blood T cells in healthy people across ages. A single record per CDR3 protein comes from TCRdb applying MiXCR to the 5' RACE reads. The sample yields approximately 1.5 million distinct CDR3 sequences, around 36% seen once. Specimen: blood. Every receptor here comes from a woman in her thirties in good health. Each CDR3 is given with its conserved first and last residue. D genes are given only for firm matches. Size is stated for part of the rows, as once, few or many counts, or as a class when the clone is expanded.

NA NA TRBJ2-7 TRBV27 TGTGCCAGCAGTTTGTACAGGGCCAGCTCCTACGAGCAGTACTTC CASSLYRASSYEQYF
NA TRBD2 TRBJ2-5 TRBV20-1 TGCAGTGCTAGAGATCTGTCTAGCGGGGGGATGAGGGAGACCCAGTACTTC CSARDLSSGGMRETQYF
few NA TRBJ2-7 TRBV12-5 TGTGCTAGTGCCCCTATCGATGCCTACGAGCAGTACTTC CASAPIDAYEQYF
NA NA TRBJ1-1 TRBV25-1 TGTGCCAGCAGTGATGGACAGACCATGAACACTGAAGCTTTCTTT CASSDGQTMNTEAFF
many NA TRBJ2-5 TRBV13 TGTGCCAGCAGCTTAAGCGGCTTGGTTTCAGAGACCCAGTACTTC CASSLSGLVSETQYF
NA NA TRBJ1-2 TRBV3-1 TGTGCCAGCAGCCAAGATGGGTCGGGGCACTATGGCTACACCTTC CASSQDGSGHYGYTF
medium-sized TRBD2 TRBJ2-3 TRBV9 TGTGCCAGCAGTCGCGACCATGGGACTACGACAGATACGCAGTATTTT CASSRDHGTTTDTQYF
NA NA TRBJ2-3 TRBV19 TGTGCCAGTAGTATGGGACCAACAGATACGCAGTATTTT CASSMGPTDTQYF
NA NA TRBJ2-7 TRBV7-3 TGTGCCAGCAGCCAAGTGTCAGGGGAGACCGGCGAGCAGTACTTC CASSQVSGETGEQYF
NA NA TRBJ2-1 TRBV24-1 TGTGCCACCAGTTTGGAGGTAAGAGAGAGGCTTGACGCCCGGTGGTACAATGAGCAGTTCTTC CATSLEVRERLDARWYNEQFF
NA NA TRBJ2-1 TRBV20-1 TGCTCGGGGAGAGGTAACAATGAGCAGTTCTTC CSGRGNNEQFF
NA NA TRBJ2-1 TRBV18 TGTGCCAGCTCACCGGACTGGTACAATGAGCAGTTCTTC CASSPDWYNEQFF
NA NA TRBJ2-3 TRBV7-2 TGTGCCAGCAGCCTAGGGAGGTCCTCCACAGATACGCAGTATTTT CASSLGRSSTDTQYF
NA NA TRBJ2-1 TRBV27 TGTGCCAGCAGTTTAGGGGACATGCCGCAGTTCTTC CASSLGDMPQFF
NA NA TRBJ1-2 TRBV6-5 TGTGCCAGCAGTTACTACAGACAGGCTGCTGGCTACACCTTC CASSYYRQAAGYTF
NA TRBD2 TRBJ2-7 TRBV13 TGTGCCAGCAGCTTAGGAACTAGCGGGAGGAATTACGAGCAGTACTTC CASSLGTSGRNYEQYF
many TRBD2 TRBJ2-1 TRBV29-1 TGCAGCGTTGAAGATTTTGGTAGCGGGAGGGCCGAAAGCTCCTACAATGAGCAGTTCTTC CSVEDFGSGRAESSYNEQFF
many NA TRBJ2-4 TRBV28 TGTGCCAGCATCTCACCCGGTTCTGGAAGAAACATTCAGTACTTC CASISPGSGRNIQYF
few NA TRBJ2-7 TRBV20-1 TGCAGTGCCAAGGCAACAGGGTACTACGAGCAGTACTTC CSAKATGYYEQYF
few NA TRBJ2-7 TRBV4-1 TGCGTCAGCAGCCAAGTTCAAGCGGCAACGATTTACGAGCAGTACTTC CVSSQVQAATIYEQYF
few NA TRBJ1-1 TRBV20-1 TGCAGTGCTTCAAAGGCTGAAGCTTTCTTT CSASKAEAFF
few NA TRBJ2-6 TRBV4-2 TGTGCCAGCAGCCAAGATGACTCTGGGGCCAACGTCCGGACTTTC CASSQDDSGANVRTF
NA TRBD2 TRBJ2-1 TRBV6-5 TGTGCCAGCAGCCTCTCGGGGGGGCAATACAATGAGCAGTTCTTC CASSLSGGQYNEQFF
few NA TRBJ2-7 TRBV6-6 TGTGCCAGCAGTTTCGCCGGGAATCCCCACGAGCAGTACTTC CASSFAGNPHEQYF
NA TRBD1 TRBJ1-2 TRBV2 TGTGCCAGCAGTCCGACAGGGCCCGCTAACTATGGCTACACCTTC CASSPTGPANYGYTF
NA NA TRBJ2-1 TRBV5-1 TGCGCCAGCAGCTCGGGCTTAGGTGGGAGTATGAGGAACAATGAGCAGTTCTTC CASSSGLGGSMRNNEQFF
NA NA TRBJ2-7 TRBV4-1 TGCGCCAGCAGCCATAGAGGGGGGGGTCCCTACGAGCAGTACTTC CASSHRGGGPYEQYF
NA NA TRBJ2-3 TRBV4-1 TGCGCCAGCAGCCAAGGTGCTAGCTGGGATACGCAGTATTTT CASSQGASWDTQYF
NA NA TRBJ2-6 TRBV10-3 TGTGCCATCAGTGAGCCAACAAACAGCCCCTCTGGGGCCGACGTCCTGACTTTC CAISEPTNSPSGADVLTF
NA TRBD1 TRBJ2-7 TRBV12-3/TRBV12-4 TGTGCCAGCAGTCCCCCGGGACAGGGTTTTAACGAGCAGTACTTC CASSPPGQGFNEQYF
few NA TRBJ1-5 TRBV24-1 TGTGCCACCAGTGAGACGGGGAGTCAGCCCCAGCATTTT CATSETGSQPQHF
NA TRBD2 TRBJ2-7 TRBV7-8 TGTGCCAGCAGCTCAACAGAGGGAGGGGACGAGCAGTACTTC CASSSTEGGDEQYF
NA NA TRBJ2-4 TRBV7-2 TGTGCCAGCGTAGGGGATATAGGGGATTCCTTAGCCAAAAACATTCAGTACTTC CASVGDIGDSLAKNIQYF
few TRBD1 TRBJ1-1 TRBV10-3 TGTGCCACGGAGGGACAGGGGCTTAAAGCTTTCTTT CATEGQGLKAFF
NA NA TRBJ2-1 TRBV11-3 TGTGCTAGCAGCTTAACCGCCCGGTTCGGGGGCTCCTACAATGAGCAGTTCTTC CASSLTARFGGSYNEQFF
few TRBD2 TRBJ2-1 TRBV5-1 TGCGCCAGTCGGGTCGGGGGACTAGCGGGAGGGCCGAATGAGCAGTTCTTC CASRVGGLAGGPNEQFF
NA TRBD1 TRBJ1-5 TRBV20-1 TGCAGTGCTAGAGGTCCCCGGACAGGGGTTGGGGTTCAGCCCCAGCATTTT CSARGPRTGVGVQPQHF
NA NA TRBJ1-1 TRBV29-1 TGCAGCGTTGATTTCGGGGGCGCCGGGAACACTGAAGCTTTCTTT CSVDFGGAGNTEAFF
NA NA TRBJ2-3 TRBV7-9 TGTGCCAGCAGCCCAAAGAAACCGGGACACCGAACTAGCACAGATACGCAGTATTTT CASSPKKPGHRTSTDTQYF
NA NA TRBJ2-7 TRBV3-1 TGTGCCAGCAGCCAAGATGGTCAGGGTCGTAGTGAGCAGTACTTC CASSQDGQGRSEQYF